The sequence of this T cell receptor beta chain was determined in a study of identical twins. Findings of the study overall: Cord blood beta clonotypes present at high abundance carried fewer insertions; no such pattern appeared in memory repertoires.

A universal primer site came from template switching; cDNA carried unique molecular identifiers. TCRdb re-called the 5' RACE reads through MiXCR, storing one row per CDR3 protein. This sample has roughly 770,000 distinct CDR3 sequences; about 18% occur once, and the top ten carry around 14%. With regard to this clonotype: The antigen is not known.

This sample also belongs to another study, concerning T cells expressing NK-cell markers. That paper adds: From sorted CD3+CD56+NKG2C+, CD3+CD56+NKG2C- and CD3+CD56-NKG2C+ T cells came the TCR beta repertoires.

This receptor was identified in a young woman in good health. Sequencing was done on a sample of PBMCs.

The CDR3 loop is CATRVRGNPYNEQFF. CDR3 DNA: TGTGCCACCCGGGTTCGGGGGAACCCCTACAATGAGCAGTTCTTC. This sequence joins TRBV6-2 or TRBV6-3 and TRBJ2-1; D possibly corresponds to TRBD2 (6 bases). This CDR3 has 15 amino acids. CDR1 MNHEY and CDR2 SVGEGT come from the germline V gene. The V end was cut by 10 bases, the J end by 2 bases, with 18 bases between.